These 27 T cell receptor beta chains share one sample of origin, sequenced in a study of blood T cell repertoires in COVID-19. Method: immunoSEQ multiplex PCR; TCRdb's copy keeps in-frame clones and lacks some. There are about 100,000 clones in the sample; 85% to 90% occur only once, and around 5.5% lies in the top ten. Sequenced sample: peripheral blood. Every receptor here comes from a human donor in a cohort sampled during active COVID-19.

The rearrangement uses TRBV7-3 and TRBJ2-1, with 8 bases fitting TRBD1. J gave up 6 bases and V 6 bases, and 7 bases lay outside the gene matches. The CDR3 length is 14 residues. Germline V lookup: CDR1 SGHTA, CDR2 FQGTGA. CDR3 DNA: TGTGCCAGCAGTTGGGGGACAGGTGCCAATGAGCAGTTCTTC. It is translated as CASSWGTGANEQFF.

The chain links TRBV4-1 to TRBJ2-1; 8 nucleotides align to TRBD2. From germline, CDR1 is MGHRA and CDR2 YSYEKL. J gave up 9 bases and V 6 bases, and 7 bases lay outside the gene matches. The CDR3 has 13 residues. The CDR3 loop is CASRVAGGFEQFF. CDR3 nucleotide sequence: TGCGCCAGCAGGGTGGCGGGAGGATTTGAGCAGTTCTTC.

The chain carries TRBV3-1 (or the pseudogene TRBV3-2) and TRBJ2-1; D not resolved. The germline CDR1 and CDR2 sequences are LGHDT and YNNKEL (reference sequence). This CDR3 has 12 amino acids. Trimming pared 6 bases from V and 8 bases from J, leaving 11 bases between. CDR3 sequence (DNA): TGTGCCAGCAGTCAGCTTAGCCATGAGCAGTTCTTC. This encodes CASSQLSHEQFF.

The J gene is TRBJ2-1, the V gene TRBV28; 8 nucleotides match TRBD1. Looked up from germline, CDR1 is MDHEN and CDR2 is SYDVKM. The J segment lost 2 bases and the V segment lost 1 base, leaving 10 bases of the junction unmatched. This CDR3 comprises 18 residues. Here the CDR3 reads CASSLFIQGATAYNEQFF. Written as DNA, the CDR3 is TGTGCCAGCAGTTTATTCATTCAGGGGGCGACGGCCTACAATGAGCAGTTCTTC.

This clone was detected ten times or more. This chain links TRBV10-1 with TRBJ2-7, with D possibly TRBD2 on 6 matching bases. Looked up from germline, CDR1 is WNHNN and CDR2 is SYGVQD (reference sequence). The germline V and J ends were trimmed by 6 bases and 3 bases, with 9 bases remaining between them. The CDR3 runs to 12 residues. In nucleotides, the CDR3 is TGCGCCAGCAGCACTAGCAGCTACGAGCAGTACTTC. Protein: CASSTSSYEQYF.

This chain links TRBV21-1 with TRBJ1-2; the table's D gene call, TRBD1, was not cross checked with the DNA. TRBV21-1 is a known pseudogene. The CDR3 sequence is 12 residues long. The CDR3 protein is CASSTLGHSASF. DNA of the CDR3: TGTGCCAGCAGCACATTGGGGCACTCGGCGTCCTTC.

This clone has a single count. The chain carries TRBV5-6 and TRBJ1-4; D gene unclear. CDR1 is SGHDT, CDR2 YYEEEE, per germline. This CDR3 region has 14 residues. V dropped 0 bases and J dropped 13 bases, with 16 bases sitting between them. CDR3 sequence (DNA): TGTGCCAGCAGCTTGGCCCCAGGACTTGTAGGACTGTTTTTT. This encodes CASSLAPGLVGLFF.

The CDR3, as DNA: TGTGCCAGCAGTCCAACTCCCCCGGGCAGGGGCGTTTACGAGCAGTACTTC. It specifies CASSPTPPGRGVYEQYF. The genes are TRBV28 and TRBJ2-7, with a weak D call TRBD1 (6 bases). The germline V and J ends were trimmed by 5 bases and 4 bases, with 24 bases remaining between them. Germline CDR1 reads MDHEN; CDR2 reads SYDVKM. This CDR3 comprises 17 residues.

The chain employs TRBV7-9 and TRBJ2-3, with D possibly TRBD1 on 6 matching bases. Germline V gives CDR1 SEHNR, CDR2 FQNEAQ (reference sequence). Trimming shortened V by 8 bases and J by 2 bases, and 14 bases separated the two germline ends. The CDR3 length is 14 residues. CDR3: CASQGQIPTDTQYF. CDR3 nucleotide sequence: TGTGCCAGCCAGGGACAAATACCCACAGATACGCAGTATTTT.

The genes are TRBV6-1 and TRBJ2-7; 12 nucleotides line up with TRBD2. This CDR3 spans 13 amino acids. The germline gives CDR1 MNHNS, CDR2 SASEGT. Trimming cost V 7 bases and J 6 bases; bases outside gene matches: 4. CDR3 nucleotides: TGTGCCAGCACTAGCGGGGGGGGCGGCGAGCAGTACTTC. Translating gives CASTSGGGGEQYF.

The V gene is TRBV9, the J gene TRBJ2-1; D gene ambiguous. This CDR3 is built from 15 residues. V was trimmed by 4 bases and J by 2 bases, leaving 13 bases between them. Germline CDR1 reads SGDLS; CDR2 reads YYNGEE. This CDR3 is CASSPHPGAYNEQFF. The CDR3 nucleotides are TGTGCCAGCAGCCCACATCCAGGCGCCTACAATGAGCAGTTCTTC.

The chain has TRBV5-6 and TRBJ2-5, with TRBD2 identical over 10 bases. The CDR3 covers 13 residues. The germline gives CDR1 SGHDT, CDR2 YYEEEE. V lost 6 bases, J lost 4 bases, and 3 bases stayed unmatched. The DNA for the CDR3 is TGTGCCAGCAATAGCGGGAGGCGAGAGACCCAGTACTTC. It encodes CASNSGRRETQYF.

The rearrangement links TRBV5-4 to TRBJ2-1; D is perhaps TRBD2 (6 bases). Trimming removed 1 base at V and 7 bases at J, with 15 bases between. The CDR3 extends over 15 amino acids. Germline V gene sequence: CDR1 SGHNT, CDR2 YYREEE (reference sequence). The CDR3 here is CASSLSGLIRNEQFF. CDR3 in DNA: TGTGCCAGCAGCTTGTCGGGACTTATAAGGAATGAGCAGTTCTTC.

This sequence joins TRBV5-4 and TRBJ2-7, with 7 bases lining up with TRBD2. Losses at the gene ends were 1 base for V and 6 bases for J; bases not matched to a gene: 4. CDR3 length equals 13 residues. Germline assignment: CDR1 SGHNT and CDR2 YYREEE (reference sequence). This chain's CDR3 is CASSLYRGGEQYF. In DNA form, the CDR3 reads TGTGCCAGCAGCTTGTATCGCGGGGGCGAGCAGTACTTC. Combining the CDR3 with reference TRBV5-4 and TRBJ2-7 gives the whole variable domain ETGVTQSPTHLIKTRGQQVTLRCSSQSGHNTVSWYQQALGQGPQFIFQYYREEENGRGNFPPRFSGLQFPNYSSELNVNALELDDSALYLCASSLYRGGEQYFGPGTRLTVT.

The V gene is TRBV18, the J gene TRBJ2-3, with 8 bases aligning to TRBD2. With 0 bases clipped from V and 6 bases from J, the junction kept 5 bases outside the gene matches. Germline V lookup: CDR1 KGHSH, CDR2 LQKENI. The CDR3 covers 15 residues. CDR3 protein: CASSPPAGARDTQYF. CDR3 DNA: TGTGCCAGCTCACCACCAGCGGGGGCGAGGGATACGCAGTATTTT.

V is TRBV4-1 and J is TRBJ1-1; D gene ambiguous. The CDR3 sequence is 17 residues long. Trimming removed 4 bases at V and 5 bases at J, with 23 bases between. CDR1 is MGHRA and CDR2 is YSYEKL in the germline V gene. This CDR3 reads CASSLTPTRRAGTEAFF. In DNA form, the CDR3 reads TGCGCCAGCAGCCTAACGCCGACCAGGCGGGCGGGAACTGAAGCTTTCTTT.

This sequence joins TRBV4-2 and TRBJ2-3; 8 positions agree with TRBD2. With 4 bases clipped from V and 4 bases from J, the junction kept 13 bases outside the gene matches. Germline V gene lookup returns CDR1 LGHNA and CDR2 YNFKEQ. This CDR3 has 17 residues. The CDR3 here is CASSLAHRGGISDTQYF. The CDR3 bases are TGTGCCAGCAGCCTGGCCCACCGGGGGGGCATCTCAGATACGCAGTATTTT.

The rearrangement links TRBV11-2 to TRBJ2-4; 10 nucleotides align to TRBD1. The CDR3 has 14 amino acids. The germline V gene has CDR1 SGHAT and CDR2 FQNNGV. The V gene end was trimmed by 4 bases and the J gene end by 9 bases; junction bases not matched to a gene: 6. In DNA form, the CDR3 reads TGTGCCAGCAGCTCCGGGACAGGGGACGGCATTCAGTACTTC. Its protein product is CASSSGTGDGIQYF.

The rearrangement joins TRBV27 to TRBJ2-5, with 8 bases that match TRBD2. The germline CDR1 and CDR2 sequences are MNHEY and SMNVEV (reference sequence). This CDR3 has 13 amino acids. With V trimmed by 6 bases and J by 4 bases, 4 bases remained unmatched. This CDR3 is CASSAGGRETQYF. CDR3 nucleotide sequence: TGTGCCAGCAGCGCGGGGGGCCGAGAGACCCAGTACTTC.

CDR3 region: CASVLRDRGRAFF. The CDR3 region has the DNA TGTGCCAGCGTACTCCGGGACAGGGGGCGAGCTTTCTTT. The rearrangement links TRBV6-5 to TRBJ1-1; TRBD1 agrees at 12 bases. V gave up 8 bases and J gave up 10 bases; unmatched junction bases: 8. Germline V gene sequence: CDR1 MNHEY, CDR2 SVGAGI. The CDR3 consists of 13 residues.

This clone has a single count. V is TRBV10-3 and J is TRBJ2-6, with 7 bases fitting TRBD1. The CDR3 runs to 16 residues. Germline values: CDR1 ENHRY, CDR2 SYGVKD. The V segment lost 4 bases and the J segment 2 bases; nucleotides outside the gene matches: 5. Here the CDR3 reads CAISAKTGAGANVLTF. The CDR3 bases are TGTGCCATCAGTGCAAAAACAGGGGCTGGGGCCAACGTCCTGACTTTC.

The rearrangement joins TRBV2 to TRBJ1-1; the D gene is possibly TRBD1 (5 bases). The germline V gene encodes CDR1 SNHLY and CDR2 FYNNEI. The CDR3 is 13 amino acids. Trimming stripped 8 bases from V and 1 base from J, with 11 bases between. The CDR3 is CASRGGANTEAFF. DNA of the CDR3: TGTGCCAGCCGGGGAGGGGCGAACACTGAAGCTTTCTTT. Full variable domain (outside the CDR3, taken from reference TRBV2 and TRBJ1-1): EPEVTQTPSHQVTQMGQEVILRCVPISNHLYFYWYRQILGQKVEFLVSFYNNEISEKSEIFDDQFSVERPDGSNFTLKIRSTKLEDSAMYFCASRGGANTEAFFGQGTRLTVV.

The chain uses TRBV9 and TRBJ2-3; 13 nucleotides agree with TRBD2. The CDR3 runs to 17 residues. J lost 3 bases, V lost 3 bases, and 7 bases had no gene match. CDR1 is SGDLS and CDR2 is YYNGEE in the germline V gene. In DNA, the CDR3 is TGTGCCAGCAGCGCCCTGACTAGCGGGGGGAGGACAGATACGCAGTATTTT. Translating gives CASSALTSGGRTDTQYF. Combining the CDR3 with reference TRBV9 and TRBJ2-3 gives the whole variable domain DSGVTQTPKHLITATGQRVTLRCSPRSGDLSVYWYQQSLDQGLQFLIQYYNGEERAKGNILERFSAQQFPDLHSELNLSSLELGDSALYFCASSALTSGGRTDTQYFGPGTRLTVL.

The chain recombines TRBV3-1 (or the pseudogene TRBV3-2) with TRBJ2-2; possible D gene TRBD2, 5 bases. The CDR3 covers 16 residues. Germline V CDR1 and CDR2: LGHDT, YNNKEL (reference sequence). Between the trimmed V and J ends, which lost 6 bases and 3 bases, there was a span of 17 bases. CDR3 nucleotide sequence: TGTGCCAGCAGTATTGTTGGGCTAGCCCACACCGGGGAGCTGTTTTTT. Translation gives CASSIVGLAHTGELFF.

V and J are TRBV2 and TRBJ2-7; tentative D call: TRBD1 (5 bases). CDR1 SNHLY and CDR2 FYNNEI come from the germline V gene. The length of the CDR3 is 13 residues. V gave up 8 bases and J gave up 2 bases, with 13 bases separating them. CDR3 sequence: CASLVGDTYEQYF. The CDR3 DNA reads TGTGCCAGCCTAGTAGGGGATACCTACGAGCAGTACTTC.

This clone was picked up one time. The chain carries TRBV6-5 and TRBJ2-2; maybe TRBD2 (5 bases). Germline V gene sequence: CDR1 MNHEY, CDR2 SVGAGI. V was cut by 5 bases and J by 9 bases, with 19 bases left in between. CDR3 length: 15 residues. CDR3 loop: CASSPGPQLGWELFF. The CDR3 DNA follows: TGTGCCAGCAGTCCCGGCCCCCAACTAGGATGGGAGCTGTTTTTT.

This chain's CDR3 is CASRPRPSANFYEQYF. The CDR3 coding sequence is TGTGCCAGCAGGCCCCGACCAAGCGCTAACTTTTACGAGCAGTACTTC. The chain has TRBV2 and TRBJ2-7, with unresolved D. CDR3 length equals 16 residues. V lost 6 bases, J lost 4 bases, and 22 bases lay in between. Germline CDR1 reads SNHLY; CDR2 reads FYNNEI. Based on the CDR3 plus reference TRBV2 and TRBJ2-7, the full variable domain is EPEVTQTPSHQVTQMGQEVILRCVPISNHLYFYWYRQILGQKVEFLVSFYNNEISEKSEIFDDQFSVERPDGSNFTLKIRSTKLEDSAMYFCASRPRPSANFYEQYFGPGTRLTVT.